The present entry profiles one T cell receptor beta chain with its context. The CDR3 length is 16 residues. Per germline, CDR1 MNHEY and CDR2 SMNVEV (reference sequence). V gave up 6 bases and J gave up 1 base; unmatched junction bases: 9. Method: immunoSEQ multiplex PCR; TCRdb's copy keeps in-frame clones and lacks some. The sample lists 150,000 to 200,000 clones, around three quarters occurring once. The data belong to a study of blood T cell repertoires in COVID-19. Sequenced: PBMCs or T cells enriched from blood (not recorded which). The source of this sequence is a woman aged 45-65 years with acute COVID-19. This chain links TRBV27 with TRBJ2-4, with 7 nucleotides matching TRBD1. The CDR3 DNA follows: TGTGCCAGCAGCCGGACAGGTTGGGGGGCCAAAAACATTCAGTACTTC. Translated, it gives CASSRTGWGAKNIQYF.